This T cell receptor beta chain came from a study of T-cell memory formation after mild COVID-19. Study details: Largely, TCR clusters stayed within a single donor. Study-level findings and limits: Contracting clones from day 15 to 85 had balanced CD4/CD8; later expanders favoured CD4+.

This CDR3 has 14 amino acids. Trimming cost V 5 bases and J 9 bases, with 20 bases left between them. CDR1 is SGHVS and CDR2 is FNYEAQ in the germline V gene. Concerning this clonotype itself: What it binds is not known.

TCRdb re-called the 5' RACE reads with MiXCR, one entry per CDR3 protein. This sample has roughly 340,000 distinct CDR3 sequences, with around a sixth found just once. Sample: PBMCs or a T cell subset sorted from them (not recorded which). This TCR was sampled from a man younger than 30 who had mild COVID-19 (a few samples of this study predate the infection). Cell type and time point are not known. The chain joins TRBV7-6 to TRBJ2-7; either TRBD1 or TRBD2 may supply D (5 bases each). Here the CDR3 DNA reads TGTGCCAGCAGCCCCGGGGACGGCTCCAATGGGCAGTACTTC. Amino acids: CASSPGDGSNGQYF.